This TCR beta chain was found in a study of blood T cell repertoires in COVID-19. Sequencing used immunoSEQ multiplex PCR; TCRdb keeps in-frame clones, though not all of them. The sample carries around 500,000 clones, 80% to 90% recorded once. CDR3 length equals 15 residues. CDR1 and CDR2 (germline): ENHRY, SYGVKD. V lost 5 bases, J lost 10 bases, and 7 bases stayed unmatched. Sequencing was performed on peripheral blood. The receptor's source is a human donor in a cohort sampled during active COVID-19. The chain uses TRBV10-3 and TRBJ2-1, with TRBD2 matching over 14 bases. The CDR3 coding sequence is TGTGCCATCAGTTCCCCGGGACTAGCGGGAGAGGAGCAGTTCTTC. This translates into CAISSPGLAGEEQFF.